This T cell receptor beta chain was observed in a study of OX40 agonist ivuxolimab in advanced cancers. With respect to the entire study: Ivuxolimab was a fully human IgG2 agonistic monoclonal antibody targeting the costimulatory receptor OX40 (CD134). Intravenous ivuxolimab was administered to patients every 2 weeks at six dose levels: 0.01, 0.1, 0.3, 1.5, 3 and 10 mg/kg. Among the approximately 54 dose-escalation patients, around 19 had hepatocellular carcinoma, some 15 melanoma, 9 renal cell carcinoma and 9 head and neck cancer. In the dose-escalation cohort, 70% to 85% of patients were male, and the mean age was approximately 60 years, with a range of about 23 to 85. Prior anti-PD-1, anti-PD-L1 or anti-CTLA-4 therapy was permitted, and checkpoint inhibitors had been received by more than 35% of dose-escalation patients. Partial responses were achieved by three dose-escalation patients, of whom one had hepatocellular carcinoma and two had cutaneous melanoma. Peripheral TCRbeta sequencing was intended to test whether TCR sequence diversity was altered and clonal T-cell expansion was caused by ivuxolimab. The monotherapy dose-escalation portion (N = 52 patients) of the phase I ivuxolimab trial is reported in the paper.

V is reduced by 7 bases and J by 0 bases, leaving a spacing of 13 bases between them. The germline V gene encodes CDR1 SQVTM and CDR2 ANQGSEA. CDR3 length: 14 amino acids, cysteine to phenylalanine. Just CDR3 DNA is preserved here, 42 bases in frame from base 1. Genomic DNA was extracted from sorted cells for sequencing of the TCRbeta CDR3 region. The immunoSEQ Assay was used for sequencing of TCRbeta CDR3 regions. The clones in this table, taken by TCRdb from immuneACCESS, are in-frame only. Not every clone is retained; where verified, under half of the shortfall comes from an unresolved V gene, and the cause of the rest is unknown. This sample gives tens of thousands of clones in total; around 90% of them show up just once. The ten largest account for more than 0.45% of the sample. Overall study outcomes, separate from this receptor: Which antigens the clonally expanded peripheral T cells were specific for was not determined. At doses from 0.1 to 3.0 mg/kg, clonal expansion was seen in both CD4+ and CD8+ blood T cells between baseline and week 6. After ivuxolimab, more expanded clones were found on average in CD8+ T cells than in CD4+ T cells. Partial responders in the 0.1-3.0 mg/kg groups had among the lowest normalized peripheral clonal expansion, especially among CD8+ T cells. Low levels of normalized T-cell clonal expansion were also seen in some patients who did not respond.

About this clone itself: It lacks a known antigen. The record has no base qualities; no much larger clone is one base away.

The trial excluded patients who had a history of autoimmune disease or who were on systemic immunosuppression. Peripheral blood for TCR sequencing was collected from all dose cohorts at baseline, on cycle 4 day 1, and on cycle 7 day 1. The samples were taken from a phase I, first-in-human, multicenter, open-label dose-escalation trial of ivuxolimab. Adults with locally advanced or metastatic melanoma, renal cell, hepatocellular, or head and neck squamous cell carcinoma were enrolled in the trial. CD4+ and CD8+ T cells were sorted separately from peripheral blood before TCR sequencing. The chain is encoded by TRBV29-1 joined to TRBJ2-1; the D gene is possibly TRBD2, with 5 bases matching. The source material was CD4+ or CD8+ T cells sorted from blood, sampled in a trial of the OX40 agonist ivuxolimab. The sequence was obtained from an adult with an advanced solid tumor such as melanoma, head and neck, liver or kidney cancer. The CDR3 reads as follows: CSAPLGSSYNEQFF. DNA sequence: TGCAGCGCCCCCCTTGGGAGCTCCTACAATGAGCAGTTCTTC.